The 12 T cell receptor beta chains presented below share a single source sample, sequenced in a study of identifying expanded T cells in peripheral blood. Clones were sequenced by immunoSEQ multiplex PCR, and TCRdb holds only the in-frame ones, with some missing. The data show over 100,000 clones, about 88% seen once. Sequenced: blood. The receptors were gathered from a person between 18 and 70 years old in good health.

This chain links TRBV5-1 with TRBJ1-5; 7 bases fit TRBD1. Germline V gene data show CDR1 as SGHRS and CDR2 as YFSETQ. Trimming removed 4 bases from V and 2 bases from J; junction bases left unmatched: 3. The CDR3 runs 14 residues. The CDR3 sequence is CASSTGQGNQPQHF. CDR3 in DNA: TGCGCCAGCAGCACCGGACAGGGCAATCAGCCCCAGCATTTT.

This clone has more than one count but fewer than ten. V is TRBV5-1 and J is TRBJ2-5; D is uncertain. This CDR3 region has 13 residues. The germline V gene encodes CDR1 SGHRS and CDR2 YFSETQ. V was pared by 0 bases and J by 5 bases, with 8 bases between. The CDR3 nucleotides read TGCGCCAGCAGCTTGGTCGGTAGGGAGACCCAGTACTTC. Its translation is CASSLVGRETQYF.

The rearrangement links TRBV28 to TRBJ2-7; 9 bases are shared with TRBD1. The CDR3 is 15 residues long. The V and J ends lost 8 bases and 1 base, in that order; junction bases with no gene match: 9. Germline CDR1 reads MDHEN; CDR2 reads SYDVKM. CDR3 residues: CASRGWDRVSYEQYF. The DNA of the CDR3 is TGTGCCAGCCGGGGGTGGGACAGGGTTTCCTACGAGCAGTACTTC.

This chain connects TRBV2 to TRBJ2-6; D unclear. CDR3 length: 14 amino acids. With 5 bases removed from V and 0 bases from J, the gap between germline ends came to 5 bases. CDR1 is SNHLY, CDR2 FYNNEI, per germline. As DNA, the CDR3 is TGTGCCAGCAGTCCGAGCTCTGGGGCCAACGTCCTGACTTTC. Encoded protein: CASSPSSGANVLTF.

The genes are TRBV5-1 and TRBJ2-2, with 12 bases identical to TRBD2. The CDR3 spans 17 residues. With V trimmed by 5 bases and J by 4 bases, 9 bases remained unmatched. In germline, CDR1 is SGHRS, CDR2 YFSETQ. This CDR3 reads CASSLTGLAGGTGELFF. CDR3 nucleotide sequence: TGCGCCAGCAGTCTGACGGGACTAGCGGGCGGCACCGGGGAGCTGTTTTTT.

The chain links TRBV5-8 to TRBJ1-4; 9 bases line up with TRBD1. This CDR3 is 15 amino acids long. Looked up from germline, CDR1 is SGHTS and CDR2 is YDEGEE. The trim removed 5 bases at V and 8 bases at J, leaving 10 bases unmatched. CDR3 nucleotides: TGTGCCAGCAGTCCGACCGGGACAGGGAGAGAAAAACTGTTTTTT. Translating it yields CASSPTGTGREKLFF.

This chain uses TRBV21-1 with TRBJ1-2; TRBD1, the D gene given by the table, was not confirmed from the DNA. TRBV21-1 is assigned pseudogene status. The CDR3 totals 14 residues. CDR3 loop: CANSKGREDYGYTF. In nucleotides, the CDR3 is TGTGCCAACAGCAAGGGCAGGGAAGACTATGGCTACACCTTC.

The chain joins TRBV5-1 to TRBJ2-6; D gene uncertain. CDR1 SGHRS and CDR2 YFSETQ come from the germline V gene. V lost 1 base and J lost 0, with 5 bases in between. This CDR3 is built from 15 residues. The chain's CDR3 is CASSLSSSGANVLTF. The CDR3 DNA reads TGCGCCAGCAGCTTGTCGAGCTCTGGGGCCAACGTCCTGACTTTC. Full variable domain (rest looked up from reference TRBV5-1 and TRBJ2-6): KAGVTQTPRYLIKTRGQQVTLSCSPISGHRSVSWYQQTPGQGLQFLFEYFSETQRNKGNFPGRFSGRQFSNSRSEMNVSTLELGDSALYLCASSLSSSGANVLTFGAGSRLTVL.

The chain recombines TRBV5-1 with TRBJ2-1, with D tentatively TRBD2 (6 bases). The CDR3 consists of 17 residues. V was clipped by 0 bases and J by 1 base, with 14 bases between them. Germline CDR1 is SGHRS and CDR2 is YFSETQ. CDR3 in amino acids: CASSLGRGSGSYNEQFF. CDR3 DNA: TGCGCCAGCAGCTTGGGTAGGGGAAGCGGGTCCTACAATGAGCAGTTCTTC.

The CDR3 DNA sequence: TGTGCCAGCAGTTTCGACAGCTACACTGAAGCTTTCTTT. Encoded protein: CASSFDSYTEAFF. V usage is TRBV6-5 and J usage is TRBJ1-1; D perhaps matches TRBD1 (5 bases). The CDR3 has 13 amino acids. Germline values: CDR1 MNHEY, CDR2 SVGAGI. Trimming left V 4 bases short and J 3 bases short, with 9 bases between.

The gene calls are TRBV5-1 and TRBJ2-5, with TRBD2 identical over 14 bases. V gave up 3 bases and J gave up 3 bases; unmatched junction bases: 4. This CDR3 is built from 16 residues. Germline CDR1 reads SGHRS; CDR2 reads YFSETQ. The CDR3 protein is CASSSGLAGVKETQYF. Written as DNA, the CDR3 is TGCGCCAGCAGCTCGGGACTAGCGGGAGTTAAAGAGACCCAGTACTTC.

This clone came up a few times. The J gene is TRBJ1-5, the V gene TRBV2; D gene uncertain. From germline, CDR1 is SNHLY and CDR2 FYNNEI. The CDR3 has 12 residues. V lost 3 bases to trimming and J lost 4 bases, with 4 bases between them. CDR3 DNA: TGTGCCAGCAGTGATCCTAATCAGCCCCAGCATTTT. Translated, it gives CASSDPNQPQHF.